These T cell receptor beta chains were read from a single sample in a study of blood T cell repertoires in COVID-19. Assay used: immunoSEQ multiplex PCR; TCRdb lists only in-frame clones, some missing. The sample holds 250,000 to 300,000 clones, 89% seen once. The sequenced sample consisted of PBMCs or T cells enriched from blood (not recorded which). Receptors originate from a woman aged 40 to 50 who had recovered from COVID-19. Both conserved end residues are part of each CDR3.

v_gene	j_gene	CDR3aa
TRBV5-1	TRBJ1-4	CASSLEGQGSEKLFF
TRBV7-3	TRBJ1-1	CASSLGQGATEAFF
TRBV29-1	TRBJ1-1	CSVGSYTEAFF
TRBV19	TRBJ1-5	CASAGEGTGGIRTVQPQHF
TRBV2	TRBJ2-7	CASSEGNRGPAYEQYF
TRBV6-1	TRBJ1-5	CASSEWGGNQPQHF
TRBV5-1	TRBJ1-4	CASSYSGTGYEKLFF
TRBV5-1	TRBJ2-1	CASTTVGGSYNEQFF
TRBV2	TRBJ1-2	CASSGTGPGGYGYTF
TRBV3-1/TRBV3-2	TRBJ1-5	CASSQGNGRIPKIQPQHF
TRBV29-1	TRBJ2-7	CSVVSAGIPGDEQYF
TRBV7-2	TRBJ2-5	CASMYRGGETQYF
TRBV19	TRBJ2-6	CASSYRGAGSGANVLTF
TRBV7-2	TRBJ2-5	CASSRRARGETQYF
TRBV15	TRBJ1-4	CATSTLTGPGEKLFF
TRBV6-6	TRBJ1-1	CASSSGLSHLEAFF
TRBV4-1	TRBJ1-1	CASSQGTGGSTEAFF
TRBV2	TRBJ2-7	CASSRGTGDIHEQYF
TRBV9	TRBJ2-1	CASSVGASGGYNEQFF
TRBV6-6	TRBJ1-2	CASSPYDDSRGNYGYTF
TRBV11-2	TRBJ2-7	CASSLVLSSYEQYF
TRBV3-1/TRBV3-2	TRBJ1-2	CATSPRQGYGYTF
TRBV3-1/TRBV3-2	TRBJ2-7	CASSQEQPGSYEQYF
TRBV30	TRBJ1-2	CAWSSSFGVPYGYTF
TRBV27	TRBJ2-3	CASYVRGQGVTDTQYF
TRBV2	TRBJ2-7	CASSQTYEQYF
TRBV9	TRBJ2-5	CASSVSGGALETQYF
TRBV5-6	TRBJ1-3	CASRNRGAGNTIYF
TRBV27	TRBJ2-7	CASSAQGTNYEQYF
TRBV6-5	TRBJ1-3	CASSQGQGWNTIYF
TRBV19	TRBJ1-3	CASSIQGNSGNTIYF
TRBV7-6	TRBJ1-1	CASSLGEGTNTEAFF
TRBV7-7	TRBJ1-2	CASSSPDRTPGGYGYTF
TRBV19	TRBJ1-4	CASKAGTGGSEKLFF
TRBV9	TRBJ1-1	CASSVTPDRGNTEAFF
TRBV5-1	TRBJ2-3	CASSLSGTGDLDTQYF
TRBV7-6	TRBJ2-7	CASSLFIRDSITYEQYF
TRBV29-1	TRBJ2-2	CSVEDLTANTGELFF
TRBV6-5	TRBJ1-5	CASTWTGENQPQHF
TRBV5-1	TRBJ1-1	CASSLDRANTEAFF
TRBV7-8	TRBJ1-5	CASSLGLPQTQPQHF
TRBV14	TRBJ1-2	CASSRGTGLGYGYTF
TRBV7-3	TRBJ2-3	CASSSGLPSTDTQYF
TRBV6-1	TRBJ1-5	CASSARQGLNNQPQHF
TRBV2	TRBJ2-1	CASSGQGRGNEQFF
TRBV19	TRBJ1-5	CASSIFRGNNQPQHF
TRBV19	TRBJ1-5	CASSPTTGNQPQHF
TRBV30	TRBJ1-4	CAWSRGTNEKLFF
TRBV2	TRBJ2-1	CASSEGWSGGARDEQFF
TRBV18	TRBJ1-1	CASSPNGQGAEAFF
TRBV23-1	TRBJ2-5	CASSLGTIQETQYF
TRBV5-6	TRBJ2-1	CASRGQGAFGEQFF
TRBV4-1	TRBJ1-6	CASSQSLGQDNSPLHF